This paragraph reports one TCR beta chain. No antigen is known for it. Per-nucleotide qualities are absent, and no much larger clonotype sits a single base away. Each collaborating institution followed its own protocols to collect whole blood in K2EDTA tubes. For TCRbeta analysis, collaborators shipped samples as frozen whole blood, isolated PBMCs, or DNA extracted from either of those sample types. TCRbeta CDR3 regions were amplified from genomic DNA using the immunoSEQ Assay, a bias-controlled multiplex PCR. In the original analysis: The number of nucleated cells in each sample was estimated by amplification of reference gene primers within the assay. Sequence reads were collapsed and filtered to measure the absolute abundance of every unique TCRbeta CDR3 rearrangement. For each sample, productive Simpson clonality was calculated as the square root of Simpson's diversity index over productive rearrangements. The table was pulled from immuneACCESS by TCRdb, which kept in-frame rearrangements only. Such tables lose some clones; where checked, under half of the loss comes from unresolved V genes, and the rest has no known cause. V, J and clone size were drawn from that table, and D and trimming were deduced from the DNA. Here the sample has 150,000 to 200,000 clones; roughly 85% occur a single time. More than 3% of the sample is held by the ten biggest clonotypes.

These data originate in a study of blood T cell repertoires in COVID-19 (dated by TCRdb to about 2020). With regard to the full study: The collaborator samples originated in the United States, Italy and Spain and spanned the acute and convalescent phases of COVID-19. Samples came from the ongoing ImmuneRACE study (first 160 participants) plus 1,254 subjects from 6 global collaborators. Where available, HLA class I and class II types were obtained from metadata supplied by the sample provider rather than from assay-based typing. Deeply sampled blood TCRbeta repertoires from subjects exposed to, actively infected with, or recovered from COVID-19 were included in the dataset. The repertoires were released in a freely available public database intended as a resource for research on the immune response to SARS-CoV-2. The prospective study material was composed of cDNA or gDNA derived from T cells, B-cell-depleted T cells, or PBMCs. A de-identified subject ID, COVID-19 status, age in years and sex were almost always included in the sample metadata.

What the research found in general, with its limitations: The amount of clinical and demographic metadata varied by source and participant and was provided uncurated.

Trimming removed 0 bases from V and 1 base from J; the gene matches leave 6 bases unexplained. CDR1 and CDR2 are drawn from the germline V gene: SGDLS, YYNGEE. The CDR3 has 16 amino acids, counting the end cysteine and phenylalanine. Solely the CDR3 DNA is kept, with 48 bases framed from the first base. The chain couples TRBV9 to TRBJ1-1; 7 bases in the middle match TRBD1. The clonotype originates from a man in his fifties or sixties with acute or convalescent COVID-19. Source material: peripheral blood. Read as DNA, the sequence is TGTGCCAGCAGCGTAGCAATGACAGGGCCGAACACTGAAGCTTTCTTT. Its coded protein is CASSVAMTGPNTEAFF. With the portions outside the CDR3 filled from the reference TRBV9 and TRBJ1-1 genes, the complete variable region becomes DSGVTQTPKHLITATGQRVTLRCSPRSGDLSVYWYQQSLDQGLQFLIQYYNGEERAKGNILERFSAQQFPDLHSELNLSSLELGDSALYFCASSVAMTGPNTEAFFGQGTRLTVV.